Below are 8 T cell receptor beta chains sequenced from a single sample in a study of chemoradiotherapy in HPV16-positive cancers. Produced via immunoSEQ multiplex PCR; TCRdb's table is partial and in-frame only. Among approximately 50,000 clones listed, more than 90% were seen once. Sequencing used blood, obtained from a patient who underwent chemoradiotherapy. The receptors were sampled from a human donor with HPV-associated anogenital cancer.

This rearrangement joins TRBV12-5 to TRBJ1-2; 7 bases are a match to TRBD1. V lost 2 bases and J lost 2; bases outside the gene matches: 2. The CDR3 has 14 residues. CDR1 and CDR2 (germline): LGHNT, FRNRAP. CDR3: CASGLLTGNYGYTF. As DNA, the CDR3 is TGTGCTAGTGGTTTGCTGACAGGGAACTATGGCTACACCTTC.

The V gene is TRBV7-7, the J gene TRBJ2-5; 9 bases are a match to TRBD1. Per the germline V gene, CDR1 is SSHAT and CDR2 is FNYEAQ (reference sequence). The CDR3 runs 15 residues. The V and J ends lost 1 base and 4 bases, in that order; junction bases with no gene match: 4. CDR3 amino acids: CASSLGGQGRETQYF. For the CDR3, the DNA is TGTGCCAGCAGCTTAGGGGGACAGGGTCGAGAGACCCAGTACTTC.

The chain has TRBV19 and TRBJ2-7, with D possibly being TRBD1 or TRBD2 (5 bases each). This CDR3 spans 13 amino acids. Trimming took off 7 bases at V and 6 bases at J, with 16 bases between the two ends. Per germline, CDR1 LNHDA and CDR2 SQIVND (reference sequence). The CDR3 loop is CASMGDRPSEQYF. As DNA, the CDR3 is TGTGCCAGTATGGGGGACCGCCCTTCCGAGCAGTACTTC.

V and J are TRBV20-1 and TRBJ2-5, with D unresolved. Trimming took 6 bases from V and 0 from J, leaving 5 bases between them. CDR3 length: 11 residues. Germline V gene sequence: CDR1 DFQATT, CDR2 SNEGSKA (reference sequence). For the CDR3, the DNA is TGCAGTGCCTACAACCAAGAGACCCAGTACTTC. Translating it yields CSAYNQETQYF.

The genes are TRBV2 and TRBJ2-1, with D unresolved. Trimming shortened V by 7 bases and J by 4 bases, and 14 bases separated the two germline ends. This CDR3 is built from 14 residues. The germline V gene encodes CDR1 SNHLY and CDR2 FYNNEI. The CDR3 bases are TGTGCCAGCACTGCTAACTCCTTATACAATGAGCAGTTCTTC. It encodes CASTANSLYNEQFF.

The chain recombines TRBV9 with TRBJ1-5, with D tentatively TRBD1 (5 bases). The germline CDR1 and CDR2 sequences are SGDLS and YYNGEE. The germline V and J ends were trimmed by 0 bases and 5 bases, with 12 bases remaining between them. The CDR3 runs to 15 residues. CDR3 in DNA: TGTGCCAGCAGCGTAGGCAGGGCGGGCGATCAGCCCCAGCATTTT. Translating it yields CASSVGRAGDQPQHF.

J is TRBJ1-5 and V is TRBV7-8; D perhaps matches TRBD1 (5 bases). Trimming took off 1 base at V and 2 bases at J, with 12 bases between the two ends. Germline-derived CDR1 and CDR2 are SGHVS and FQNEAQ. The CDR3 is made up of 16 amino acids. CDR3 residues: CASSLGGREGNQPQHF. The CDR3 nucleotides are TGTGCCAGCAGCTTAGGAGGCAGGGAGGGCAATCAGCCCCAGCATTTT.

V and J are TRBV7-2 and TRBJ2-7, with D hard to call. This CDR3 has 15 residues. V lost 5 bases, J lost 5 bases, and 19 bases lay in between. CDR1 is SGHTA, CDR2 FQGNSA, per germline. Here the CDR3 DNA reads TGTGCCAGCAGCCCCCGGCCGATGGGAAGGAACGAGCAGTACTTC. Its translation is CASSPRPMGRNEQYF.